The rows below give T cell receptor beta chains drawn from one sample of a study of blood T cell repertoires in COVID-19. Assay used: immunoSEQ multiplex PCR; TCRdb lists only in-frame clones, some missing. The profile shows 200,000 to 250,000 clones, 80% to 90% of them singletons. The sample taken for sequencing was PBMCs or T cells enriched from blood (not recorded which). These receptor sequences come from a woman in her 30s who had been exposed to COVID-19. Each CDR3 is given with its conserved first and last residue. The order of the fields is CDR3 protein, CDR3 DNA, clone size, J gene, V gene, D gene. A D gene is named only where the DNA matches it firmly. Clone size is not always given. Where it is, it says once, few, many or a class for expanded clones.

cdr3_aa: CASSPPAGGQETQYF; cdr3_nt: TGTGCCAGCTCACCACCAGCGGGAGGCCAAGAGACCCAGTACTTC; clone_size: .; j_call: TRBJ2-5; v_call: TRBV18; d_call: TRBD2
cdr3_aa: CAISDQGDQPQHF; cdr3_nt: TGTGCCATCAGTGATCAGGGGGATCAGCCCCAGCATTTT; clone_size: .; j_call: TRBJ1-5; v_call: TRBV10-3; d_call: TRBD1
cdr3_aa: CASKLQGASNTGELFF; cdr3_nt: TGTGCCAGTAAATTACAGGGGGCCTCGAACACCGGGGAGCTGTTTTTT; clone_size: .; j_call: TRBJ2-2; v_call: TRBV19; d_call: TRBD1
cdr3_aa: CASSLDVTSQGKGPIF; cdr3_nt: TGTGCCAGCAGCTTAGATGTAACCTCCCAGGGGAAAGGTCCCATCTTT; clone_size: .; j_call: TRBJ1-1; v_call: TRBV7-9; d_call: .
cdr3_aa: CASSTAPGDYGYTF; cdr3_nt: TGTGCCAGCAGCACTGCACCGGGGGACTATGGCTACACCTTC; clone_size: .; j_call: TRBJ1-2; v_call: TRBV9; d_call: .
cdr3_aa: CASSLGGEQYF; cdr3_nt: TGTGCCAGCAGTTTGGGGGGCGAGCAGTACTTC; clone_size: .; j_call: TRBJ2-7; v_call: TRBV12-3/TRBV12-4; d_call: .
cdr3_aa: CASSLKLGGNNEQFF; cdr3_nt: TGTGCCAGCAGCTTAAAACTCGGGGGAAACAATGAGCAGTTCTTC; clone_size: .; j_call: TRBJ2-1; v_call: TRBV11-3; d_call: .
cdr3_aa: CASSLPEGGITNQPQHF; cdr3_nt: TGTGCCAGCTCCTTACCGGAGGGAGGGATTACCAATCAGCCCCAGCATTTT; clone_size: .; j_call: TRBJ1-5; v_call: TRBV27; d_call: .
cdr3_aa: CASKVGPNAEAFF; cdr3_nt: TGTGCCAGCAAGGTGGGGCCGAATGCTGAAGCTTTCTTT; clone_size: .; j_call: TRBJ1-1; v_call: TRBV12-3/TRBV12-4; d_call: .
cdr3_aa: CASSWGTLNTEAFF; cdr3_nt: TGTGCCAGCAGTTGGGGGACTCTGAACACTGAAGCTTTCTTT; clone_size: .; j_call: TRBJ1-1; v_call: TRBV28; d_call: .
cdr3_aa: CASSSPTGGGETQYF; cdr3_nt: TGTGCCAGCAGCTCTCCCACAGGGGGTGGTGAGACCCAGTACTTC; clone_size: .; j_call: TRBJ2-5; v_call: TRBV28; d_call: TRBD1
cdr3_aa: CASSIHPGRGREQPQHF; cdr3_nt: TGTGCCAGTAGTATACACCCCGGGAGGGGGCGCGAACAGCCCCAGCATTTT; clone_size: .; j_call: TRBJ1-5; v_call: TRBV19; d_call: TRBD1
cdr3_aa: CAISDRANEQYF; cdr3_nt: TGTGCCATCAGTGACAGGGCTAACGAGCAGTACTTC; clone_size: few; j_call: TRBJ2-7; v_call: TRBV10-3; d_call: .
cdr3_aa: CASSLRRNYGYTF; cdr3_nt: TGTGCCAGCAGTTTACGGAGAAACTATGGCTACACCTTC; clone_size: .; j_call: TRBJ1-2; v_call: TRBV12-3/TRBV12-4; d_call: .